The rows below give T cell receptor beta chains drawn from one sample of a study of T-cell reconstitution after alpha-beta-depleted transplantation in children. TCRdb ran MiXCR on the PCR reads and lists one entry per CDR3 protein. This sample has about 980,000 distinct CDR3 sequences, with roughly 31% found just once. This specimen consisted of PBMCs, mostly from graft donor cells, obtained 360 days after TCRalphabeta/CD19-depleted stem cell transplant. The source of these receptors is a boy under three years old who had a stem cell transplant for SCID, so the T cells may come from the graft donor. Each CDR3 is given with its conserved first and last residue. Fields, in order: D gene, clone size, J gene, V gene, CDR3 protein, CDR3 DNA. A D gene is named only where the DNA matches it firmly. The size field is filled for only some rows; it gives once, few, many or a size class.

>TRBD2|few|TRBJ2-5|TRBV12-3/TRBV12-4
CASSSTGLAGGRETQYF
TGTGCCAGCAGCTCTACAGGACTAGCGGGGGGGAGAGAGACCCAGTACTTC
>.|.|TRBJ2-5|TRBV12-3/TRBV12-4
CASSLTGRGQETQYF
TGTGCCAGCAGTTTAACCGGCAGGGGCCAAGAGACCCAGTACTTC
>.|few|TRBJ2-2|TRBV29-1
CSVRGVNTGELFF
TGCAGCGTACGAGGGGTTAACACCGGGGAGCTGTTTTTT
>.|few|TRBJ1-1|TRBV11-2
CASSLGDGYTEAFF
TGTGCCAGCAGCTTAGGAGACGGGTACACTGAAGCTTTCTTT
>.|.|TRBJ2-4|TRBV6-2/TRBV6-3
CASSYSGTGAQYF
TGTGCCAGCAGTTACTCGGGAACCGGGGCTCAGTACTTC
>.|.|TRBJ1-5|TRBV20-1
CSARAEVRVNQPQHF
TGCAGTGCTAGAGCCGAGGTTAGGGTGAATCAGCCCCAGCATTTT
>.|.|TRBJ2-3|TRBV18
CASSRSPQSTDTQYF
TGTGCCAGCTCACGCTCGCCACAAAGCACAGATACGCAGTATTTT
>.|.|TRBJ1-3|TRBV28
CASSPGTPGNTIYF
TGTGCCAGCAGTCCCGGGACGCCTGGAAACACCATATATTTT
>.|.|TRBJ2-7|TRBV21-1
CASSKRQGGSYEQYF
TGTGCCAGCAGCAAAAGACAGGGAGGGAGCTACGAGCAGTACTTC
>.|few|TRBJ2-3|TRBV12-3/TRBV12-4
CASSFRAPGTDTQYF
TGTGCCAGCAGTTTTCGGGCCCCCGGGACAGATACGCAGTATTTT
>.|few|TRBJ1-1|TRBV15
CATSREGHSNTEAFF
TGTGCCACCAGCAGAGAAGGACATTCGAACACTGAAGCTTTCTTT
>TRBD2|.|TRBJ2-3|TRBV20-1
CSALRGAGADTQYF
TGCAGTGCCCTAAGGGGAGCGGGGGCAGATACGCAGTATTTT
>TRBD2|once|TRBJ2-3|TRBV5-1
CASSLLIAGGTDTQYF
TGCGCCAGCAGCCTCCTCATAGCGGGGGGAACAGATACGCAGTATTTT
>.|.|TRBJ2-1|TRBV7-9
CASRDPRGDEQFF
TGTGCCAGCAGGGATCCCAGGGGGGATGAGCAGTTCTTC
>.|.|TRBJ2-7|TRBV2
CASRRLPGRYSSYEQYF
TGTGCCAGCAGACGCCTACCAGGGAGGTATAGCTCCTACGAGCAGTACTTC
>TRBD1|few|TRBJ2-3|TRBV7-2
CASSRGTGGSTDTQYF
TGTGCCAGCAGCCGAGGGACAGGGGGAAGCACAGATACGCAGTATTTT
>TRBD1|.|TRBJ2-7|TRBV5-1
CASSWGTGIGSSYEQYF
TGCGCCAGCAGCTGGGGGACAGGAATTGGGAGCTCCTACGAGCAGTACTTC
>TRBD2|.|TRBJ2-2|TRBV7-3
CASSRGGGTGELFF
TGTGCCAGCAGCCGGGGGGGAGGCACCGGGGAGCTGTTTTTT
>TRBD1|.|TRBJ1-1|TRBV6-1
CASRGDRSKGWTEAFF
TGTGCCAGCAGAGGGGACAGGTCCAAGGGGTGGACTGAAGCTTTCTTT
>TRBD2|many|TRBJ2-1|TRBV5-1
CASSLPSGDYNEQFF
TGCGCCAGCAGCTTGCCCAGCGGGGACTACAATGAGCAGTTCTTC
>.|.|TRBJ2-6|TRBV7-8
CASSHSGTGANVLTF
TGTGCCAGCAGCCATTCGGGTACTGGGGCCAACGTCCTGACTTTC
>.|.|TRBJ1-2|TRBV12-3/TRBV12-4
CASRLTGYGYTF
TGTGCCAGCAGATTGACAGGCTATGGCTACACCTTC
>.|few|TRBJ1-2|TRBV9
CASSAGGSYGYTF
TGTGCCAGCAGCGCCGGCGGGAGCTATGGCTACACCTTC
>.|.|TRBJ2-7|TRBV7-3
CASSRTAGSAYEQYF
TGTGCCAGCAGCCGAACGGCGGGATCTGCCTACGAGCAGTACTTC
>TRBD2|.|TRBJ2-1|TRBV20-1
CSARDQTSGGRSYNEQFF
TGCAGTGCTAGGGATCAGACTAGCGGGGGGCGTTCCTACAATGAGCAGTTCTTC
>TRBD2|few|TRBJ2-2|TRBV27
CASSPSGGFTGELFF
TGTGCCAGCAGTCCTAGCGGAGGTTTCACCGGGGAGCTGTTTTTT
>TRBD2|.|TRBJ2-3|TRBV27
CASSQRGVRTDTQYF
TGTGCCAGCAGCCAGCGGGGGGTCCGCACAGATACGCAGTATTTT
>TRBD2|.|TRBJ2-6|TRBV28
CASSFGMGLAYTSGANVLTF
TGTGCCAGCAGTTTCGGAATGGGACTAGCGTACACCTCTGGGGCCAACGTCCTGACTTTC
>TRBD1|.|TRBJ1-1|TRBV10-3
CAITRTGTATPESTEAFF
TGTGCCATCACCAGAACCGGGACAGCAACTCCGGAAAGCACTGAAGCTTTCTTT
>TRBD2|.|TRBJ2-2|TRBV7-2
CASSSGGARTGELFF
TGTGCCAGCAGCTCCGGGGGGGCCCGGACCGGGGAGCTGTTTTTT
>TRBD1|.|TRBJ1-4|TRBV5-8
CASTFMTGFLEKLFF
TGTGCCAGCACCTTTATGACAGGGTTCCTTGAAAAACTGTTTTTT
>.|few|TRBJ1-1|TRBV5-1
CASSLVLAAMNTEAFF
TGCGCCAGCAGCTTGGTCTTGGCAGCCATGAACACTGAAGCTTTCTTT
>.|.|TRBJ1-1|TRBV12-5
CASGLVPLFNTEAFF
TGTGCTAGTGGTTTGGTACCTCTTTTCAACACTGAAGCTTTCTTT
>.|.|TRBJ1-1|TRBV20-1
CSARKGRGETEAFF
TGCAGTGCGAGAAAGGGTAGGGGCGAGACTGAAGCTTTCTTT
>.|.|TRBJ2-7|TRBV29-1
CSVDMGEANPHEQYF
TGCAGCGTTGATATGGGGGAAGCCAACCCCCACGAGCAGTACTTC
>TRBD2|.|TRBJ2-1|TRBV4-2
CASSQDPTSGPYNEQFF
TGTGCCAGCAGCCAAGATCCGACTAGCGGGCCCTACAATGAGCAGTTCTTC
>.|.|TRBJ2-7|TRBV15
CATSARGPEHSSYEQYF
TGTGCCACCAGCGCTAGGGGTCCTGAGCACAGCTCCTACGAGCAGTACTTC
>TRBD1|.|TRBJ2-3|TRBV7-3
CASSFQGGADTQYF
TGTGCCAGCAGCTTCCAAGGGGGCGCAGATACGCAGTATTTT
>.|.|TRBJ1-2|TRBV6-5
CASSYGGGGTGYTF
TGTGCCAGCAGTTACGGGGGGGGCGGTACAGGCTACACCTTC
>.|few|TRBJ2-5|TRBV12-3/TRBV12-4
CASSLHTQETQYF
TGTGCCAGCAGTTTGCACACCCAAGAGACCCAGTACTTC
>.|.|TRBJ2-7|TRBV7-9
CASSLAERSYSAYEQYF
TGTGCCAGCAGCTTAGCGGAGAGGTCTTACTCAGCCTACGAGCAGTACTTC
>.|few|TRBJ2-1|TRBV7-8
CASKIGSGNEQFF
TGTGCCAGCAAAATAGGATCTGGGAATGAGCAGTTCTTC
>.|few|TRBJ1-2|TRBV7-2
CASSEAGTPSNYGYTF
TGTGCCAGCAGCGAGGCGGGGACACCCTCTAACTATGGCTACACCTTC
>TRBD1|.|TRBJ2-1|TRBV20-1
CSAQRQGSSYNEQFF
TGCAGTGCCCAGAGACAGGGGTCCTCCTACAATGAGCAGTTCTTC
>.|few|TRBJ1-2|TRBV20-1
CSATQPGTGNYGYTF
TGCAGTGCTACACAACCCGGGACGGGAAACTATGGCTACACCTTC
>TRBD1|.|TRBJ2-1|TRBV5-1
CASSGGQGRNEQFF
TGCGCCAGCAGCGGGGGACAGGGTCGCAATGAGCAGTTCTTC
>.|.|TRBJ2-2|TRBV9
CASSVVVGSNTGELFF
TGTGCCAGCAGCGTAGTCGTGGGGAGTAACACCGGGGAGCTGTTTTTT
>.|.|TRBJ2-7|TRBV28
CASSFRPRYEQYF
TGTGCCAGCAGTTTCCGACCGCGCTACGAGCAGTACTTC
>.|.|TRBJ2-3|TRBV12-3/TRBV12-4
CASTTPGVPDTQYF
TGTGCCAGCACCACCCCGGGGGTTCCAGATACGCAGTATTTT
>.|once|TRBJ1-5|TRBV12-3/TRBV12-4
CASCRDAYSNQPQHF
TGTGCCAGCTGCAGGGATGCCTATAGCAATCAGCCCCAGCATTTT
>.|few|TRBJ2-5|TRBV20-1
CSAKSRSGPEGTQYF
TGCAGTGCTAAGTCCCGATCGGGACCTGAAGGGACCCAGTACTTC